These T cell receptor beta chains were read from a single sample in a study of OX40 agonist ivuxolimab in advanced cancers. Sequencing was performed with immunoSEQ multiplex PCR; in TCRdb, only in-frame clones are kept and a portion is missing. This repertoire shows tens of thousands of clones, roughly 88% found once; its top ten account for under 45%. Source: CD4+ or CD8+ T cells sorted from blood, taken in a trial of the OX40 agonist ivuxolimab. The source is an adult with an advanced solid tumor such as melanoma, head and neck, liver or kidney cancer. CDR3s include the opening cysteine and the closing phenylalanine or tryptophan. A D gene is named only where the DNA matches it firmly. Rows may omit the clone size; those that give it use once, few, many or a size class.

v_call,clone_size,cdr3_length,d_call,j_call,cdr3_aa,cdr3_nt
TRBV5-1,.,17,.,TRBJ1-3,CASSPTSDWVSGNTIYF,TGCGCCAGCAGCCCAACGTCCGATTGGGTCTCTGGAAACACCATATATTTT
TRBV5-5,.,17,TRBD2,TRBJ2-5,CASSLGVRLAGPETQYF,TGTGCCAGCAGCTTGGGGGTGAGACTAGCGGGACCAGAGACCCAGTACTTC
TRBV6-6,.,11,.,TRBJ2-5,CASSYLETQYF,TGTGCCAGCAGTTACTTGGAGACCCAGTACTTC
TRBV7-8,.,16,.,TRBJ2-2,CASSLDILLNTGELFF,TGTGCCAGCAGCTTAGACATTCTCCTTAACACCGGGGAGCTGTTTTTT
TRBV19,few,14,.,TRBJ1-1,CASKTGTKNTEAFF,TGTGCCAGTAAAACCGGGACAAAGAACACTGAAGCTTTCTTT
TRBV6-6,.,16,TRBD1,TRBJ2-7,CASSTAASGGLYEQYF,TGTGCCAGCAGTACGGCCGCATCAGGGGGCTTGTACGAGCAGTACTTC
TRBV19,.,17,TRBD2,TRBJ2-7,CASSIGGLAGANYEQYF,TGTGCCAGTAGTATTGGGGGACTAGCGGGAGCCAACTACGAGCAGTACTTC
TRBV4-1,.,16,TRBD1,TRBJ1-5,CASSQDRQGRNQPQHF,TGCGCCAGCAGCCAAGATAGACAGGGGAGGAATCAGCCCCAGCATTTT
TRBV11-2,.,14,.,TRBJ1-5,CASSLGGGNQPQHF,TGTGCCAGCAGCTTAGGTGGGGGGAATCAGCCCCAGCATTTT
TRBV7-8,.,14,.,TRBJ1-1,CASSHFDLNTEAFF,TGTGCCAGCAGCCACTTCGACCTGAACACTGAAGCTTTCTTT
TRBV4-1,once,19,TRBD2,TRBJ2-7,CASSQDQKKPGLAPYEQYF,TGCGCCAGCAGCCAAGATCAAAAGAAACCGGGACTAGCCCCCTACGAGCAGTACTTC
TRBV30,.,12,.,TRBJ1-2,CAWIGGFYGYTF,TGTGCCTGGATTGGTGGGTTCTATGGCTACACCTTC
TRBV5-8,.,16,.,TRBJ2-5,CASSISGTTYQETQYF,TGTGCCAGCAGCATATCCGGGACAACGTACCAAGAGACCCAGTACTTC
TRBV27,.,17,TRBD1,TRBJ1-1,CASSPWDRGQMITEAFF,TGTGCCAGCAGTCCCTGGGACAGGGGGCAGATGATCACTGAAGCTTTCTTT
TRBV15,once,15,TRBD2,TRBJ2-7,CATALNRGSMYEQYF,TGTGCCACCGCGCTAAATCGCGGGAGTATGTACGAGCAGTACTTC
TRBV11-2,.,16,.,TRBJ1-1,CASSLDSERRNTEAFF,TGTGCCAGCAGCTTAGATTCCGAGCGCAGGAACACTGAAGCTTTCTTT
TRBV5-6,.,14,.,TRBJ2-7,CASSRPGALYEQYF,TGTGCCAGCAGCAGACCGGGAGCCCTTTACGAGCAGTACTTC
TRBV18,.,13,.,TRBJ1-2,CASSPGNNYGHTF,TGTGCCAGCTCACCGGGCAATAACTATGGCCACACCTTC
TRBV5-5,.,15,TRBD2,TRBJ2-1,CASSPLAGGLAEQFF,TGTGCCAGCAGCCCCCTCGCGGGAGGGCTTGCAGAGCAGTTCTTC
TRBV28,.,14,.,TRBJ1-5,CASSRGGGNQPQHF,TGTGCCAGCAGCCGGGGGGGCGGCAATCAGCCCCAGCATTTT
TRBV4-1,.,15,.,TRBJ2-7,CASSQGLGAEGEQYF,TGCGCCAGCAGCCAAGGGTTAGGGGCGGAAGGGGAGCAGTACTTC
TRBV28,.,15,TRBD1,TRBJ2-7,CASSFLTGGTYEQYF,TGTGCCAGCAGTTTCCTTACAGGGGGAACCTACGAGCAGTACTTC
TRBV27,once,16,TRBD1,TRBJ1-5,CASSPGTGISNQPQHF,TGTGCCAGCAGTCCCGGGACAGGGATTAGCAATCAGCCCCAGCATTTT
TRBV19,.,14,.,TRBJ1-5,CASSSRGSNQPQHF,TGTGCCAGTAGTTCCCGAGGGAGCAATCAGCCCCAGCATTTT
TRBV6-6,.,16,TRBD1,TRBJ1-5,CASSTQGQGSNQPQHF,TGTGCCAGCAGTACTCAGGGACAGGGAAGCAATCAGCCCCAGCATTTT
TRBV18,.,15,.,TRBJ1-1,CASSPRTAEGTEAFF,TGTGCCAGCTCACCAAGGACAGCGGAGGGGACTGAAGCTTTCTTT
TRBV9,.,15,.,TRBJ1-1,CASSTGTLGNTEAFF,TGTGCCAGCAGCACAGGGACCCTAGGGAACACTGAAGCTTTCTTT
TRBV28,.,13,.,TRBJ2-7,CASRTSIQYEQYF,TGTGCCAGCCGGACCTCCATACAGTACGAGCAGTACTTC
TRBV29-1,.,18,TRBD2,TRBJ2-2,CSAVGGTSGRANTGELFF,TGCAGCGCCGTAGGGGGGACTAGCGGGAGGGCGAACACCGGGGAGCTGTTTTTT
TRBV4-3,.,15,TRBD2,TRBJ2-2,CASSQYSGSAGELFF,TGCGCCAGCAGCCAATACAGCGGGAGCGCCGGGGAGCTGTTTTTT
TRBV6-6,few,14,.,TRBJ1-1,CASSLPQVPTEAFF,TGTGCCAGCAGTTTACCACAGGTCCCCACTGAAGCTTTCTTT
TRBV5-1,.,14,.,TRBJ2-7,CASSLGGVAYEQYF,TGCGCCAGCAGCTTGGGAGGGGTTGCCTACGAGCAGTACTTC
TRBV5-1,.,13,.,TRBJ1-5,CASSLTPNQPQHF,TGCGCCAGCAGCTTGACCCCGAATCAGCCCCAGCATTTT
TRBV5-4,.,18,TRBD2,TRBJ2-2,CASSRIGWGRGRTGELFF,TGTGCCAGCAGCCGAATTGGTTGGGGGAGGGGCCGCACCGGGGAGCTGTTTTTT
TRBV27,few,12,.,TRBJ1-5,CASRSVNQPQHF,TGTGCCAGCAGATCCGTTAATCAGCCCCAGCATTTT
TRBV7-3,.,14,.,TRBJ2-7,CASSFGSPGSEQYF,TGTGCTAGCAGCTTTGGCTCCCCGGGAAGTGAGCAGTACTTC
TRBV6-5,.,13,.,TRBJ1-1,CASTPPGDTEAFF,TGTGCCAGCACCCCCCCCGGTGACACTGAAGCTTTCTTT
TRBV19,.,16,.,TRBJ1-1,CASSIRGGNENTEAFF,TGTGCCAGTAGTATAAGGGGGGGCAATGAGAACACTGAAGCTTTCTTT
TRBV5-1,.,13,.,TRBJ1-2,CASSLVGTGGYTF,TGCGCCAGCAGCTTGGTGGGTACCGGTGGCTACACCTTC
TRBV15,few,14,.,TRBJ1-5,CATSRPGSRQPQHF,TGTGCCACCAGCAGACCAGGGTCTCGGCAGCCCCAGCATTTT
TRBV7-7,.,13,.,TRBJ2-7,CASSSARGYEQYF,TGTGCTAGCAGCTCGGCCCGGGGTTACGAGCAGTACTTC
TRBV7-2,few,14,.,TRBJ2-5,CASSLSSSWETQYF,TGTGCCAGCAGCTTATCGTCTAGCTGGGAGACCCAGTACTTC
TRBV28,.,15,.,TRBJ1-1,CASFGRSEAVTEAFF,TGTGCCAGCTTTGGCAGGAGCGAGGCGGTGACTGAAGCTTTCTTT
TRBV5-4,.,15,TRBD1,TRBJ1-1,CASSPPGQRNTEAFF,TGTGCCAGCAGCCCTCCGGGACAGCGGAACACTGAAGCTTTCTTT
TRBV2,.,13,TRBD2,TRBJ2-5,CASGTSGQETQYF,TGTGCCAGCGGGACTAGCGGTCAAGAGACCCAGTACTTC
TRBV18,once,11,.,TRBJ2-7,CASSPGYEQYF,TGTGCCAGCTCACCAGGGTACGAGCAGTACTTC
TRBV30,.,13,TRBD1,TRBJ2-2,CASTDTGAGELFF,TGTGCCTCAACGGACACAGGGGCCGGGGAGCTGTTTTTT
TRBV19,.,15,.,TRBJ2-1,CASSIGQGIYNEQFF,TGTGCCAGTAGTATAGGGCAGGGAATATACAATGAGCAGTTCTTC
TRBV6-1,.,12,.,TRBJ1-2,CASSVQTTGYTF,TGTGCCAGCAGTGTTCAGACAACTGGCTACACCTTC
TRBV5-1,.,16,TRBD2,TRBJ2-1,CASSVGLAGGNNEQFF,TGCGCCAGCAGCGTAGGACTAGCGGGGGGAAACAATGAGCAGTTCTTC